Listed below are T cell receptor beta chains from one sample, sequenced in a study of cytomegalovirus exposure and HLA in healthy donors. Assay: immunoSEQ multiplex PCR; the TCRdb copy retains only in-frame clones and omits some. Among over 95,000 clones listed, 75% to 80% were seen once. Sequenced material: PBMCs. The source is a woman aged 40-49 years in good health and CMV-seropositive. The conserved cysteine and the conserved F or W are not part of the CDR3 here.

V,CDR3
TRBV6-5,ASSRTGRQETQY
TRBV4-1,ASSQRSGDLNYGYT
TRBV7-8,ASSLQHNSPLH
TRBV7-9,ASSGTGQGEKLF
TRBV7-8,ASSLAGLAGGHEQY
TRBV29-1,SVVGRGYGYT
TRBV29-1,SVGGGWTEAF
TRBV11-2,ASSSRVAGALGDTQY
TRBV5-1,ASSLGGGTNEKLF
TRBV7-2,ASSPATGGFYEQY
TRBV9,ASSPVSLRASPLH
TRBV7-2,ASRPQGAPGELF
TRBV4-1,ASSRVQGSSVKLF
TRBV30,AWSHRGQGSAEAF
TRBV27,ASRFRTAYSPLH
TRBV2,ASSRDRGGETQY
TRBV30,ALTGPWYNEQF
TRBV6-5,ASSYGRTGYYEQY
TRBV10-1,ASSAGYEQY
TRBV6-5,ASSRQGGSYEQY
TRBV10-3,AIRLAAGYGYT
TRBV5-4,ASSLGGQGGTAQH
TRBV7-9,ASSLEGRGSEQY
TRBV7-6,ASSLRDNEQF
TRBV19,ASSIVGQGGNTEAF
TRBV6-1,ASSQGAANEKLF
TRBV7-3,ASSPGGKETQY
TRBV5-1,ASSLEYRKSRGNYGYT
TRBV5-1,ASSLGAGGAGGNQPQH
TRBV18,ASSPTPGTSVRSYEQY
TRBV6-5,ASSSGGLSYNEQF
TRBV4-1,ASSQGRARGAYEQY
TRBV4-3,ASSPEDSPRETQY
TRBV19,ASSVLGKAF
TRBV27,ASSSGDPPYGYT
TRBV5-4,ASSLAGSQDTEAF
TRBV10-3,AISESEGARGTEAF
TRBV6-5,ASSLRIQGAADTQY
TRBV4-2,ASSQPAGQALEQF
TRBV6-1,ASSEQVAGASTGELF
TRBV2,ASSGTGGRGYT
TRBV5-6,ASSLVAVRMYGYT
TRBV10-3,AIGQGIGEQY
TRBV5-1,ASSGGTMGTQY
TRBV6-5,ASHQGANSPLH
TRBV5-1,ASSPDRGGTNYEQY
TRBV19,ASSPTSDEQF
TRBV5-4,ASSPDYRTDTQY
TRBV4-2,ASGGAYNEQF
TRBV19,ASSISSYSNQPQH
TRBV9,ASSVQGYEQF
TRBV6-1,ASSLYGIFTEAF
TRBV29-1,SASVTIEQF
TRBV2,ASSDRTSPNQPQH